Presented here are 12 T cell receptor beta chains from one specimen sequenced in a study of T cell responses to AZD1222 COVID-19 vaccine. Repertoires were generated with immunoSEQ multiplex PCR, while TCRdb's copy carries only in-frame clones and drops some. The table includes tens of thousands of clones, 85% to 90% detected once. This specimen consisted of peripheral blood, obtained 28 days after the second AZD1222 dose. The source of these receptors is an adult who received the AZD1222 COVID-19 vaccine.

This clone was counted between two and nine times. This sequence joins TRBV5-1 and TRBJ2-2; perhaps TRBD1 as D (5 bases). Germline CDR1 reads SGHRS; CDR2 reads YFSETQ. Trimming removed 4 bases from V and 5 bases from J, with 9 bases in between. The CDR3 length is 13 residues. The CDR3 region is CASSSSGTGELFF. The CDR3, as DNA: TGCGCCAGCAGCAGCTCAGGGACCGGGGAGCTGTTTTTT.

The sample holds a few counts of this clone. The chain is built from TRBV7-9 and TRBJ1-1; D gene ambiguous. The CDR3 length is 13 residues. CDR1 and CDR2 (germline): SEHNR, FQNEAQ (reference sequence). V was cut by 6 bases and J by 1 base, with 9 bases left in between. CDR3 region: CASRPPQNTEAFF. CDR3 DNA: TGTGCCAGCAGACCGCCCCAGAACACTGAAGCTTTCTTT.

This sequence joins TRBV5-1 and TRBJ2-3, with D possibly TRBD1 on 8 matching bases. The CDR3 length is 19 residues. V was shortened by 0 bases and J by 3 bases, with 23 bases between the two germline ends. The germline CDR1 and CDR2 sequences are SGHRS and YFSETQ. CDR3 coding DNA: TGCGCCAGCAGCTTGGATCTGGCAGGGGGCGCCGGGGGGACAGATACGCAGTATTTT. Translated, it gives CASSLDLAGGAGGTDTQYF.

The rearrangement uses TRBV21-1 and TRBJ1-1; the DNA was not compared with TRBD1, the D call given in the table. TRBV21-1 is tagged as a pseudogene. The CDR3 extends over 13 amino acids. The CDR3 here is CASSPTGVTEAFF. CDR3 sequence (DNA): TGTGCCAGCAGCCCCACAGGGGTCACTGAAGCTTTCTTT.

This chain uses TRBV7-9 with TRBJ2-3; D possibly corresponds to TRBD1 (5 bases). Deletions cut 4 bases from V and 6 bases from J, with 11 bases between. CDR1 is SEHNR and CDR2 is FQNEAQ in the germline V gene (reference sequence). This CDR3 is built from 13 residues. The CDR3 nucleotides are TGTGCCAGCAGCTCTCAGGGTGGGGATACGCAGTATTTT. Protein product: CASSSQGGDTQYF. The variable domain in full, with the rest retrieved from reference TRBV7-9 and TRBJ2-3, is DTGVSQNPRHKITKRGQNVTFRCDPISEHNRLYWYRQTLGQGPEFLTYFQNEAQLEKSRLLSDRFSAERPKGSFSTLEIQRTEQGDSAMYLCASSSQGGDTQYFGPGTRLTVL.

The chain employs TRBV20-1 and TRBJ2-7; 9 bases match TRBD2. Germline V gives CDR1 DFQATT, CDR2 SNEGSKA (reference sequence). The CDR3 is 16 amino acids. With V trimmed by 3 bases and J by 4 bases, 13 bases remained unmatched. The CDR3: CSASSLAGGPRYEQYF. The CDR3, as DNA: TGCAGTGCTAGTTCTCTTGCGGGGGGGCCTCGGTACGAGCAGTACTTC.

The chain couples TRBV6-1 to TRBJ2-7; D tentatively reads TRBD1 or TRBD2 (5 bases each). From germline, CDR1 is MNHNS and CDR2 SASEGT. Deletions cut 0 bases from V and 7 bases from J, with 16 bases between. The CDR3 loop spans 15 amino acids. The DNA for the CDR3 is TGTGCCAGCAGTGAAGCTCACGGGGCCCTTTGGGAGCAGTACTTC. It encodes CASSEAHGALWEQYF.

The chain uses TRBV6-5 and TRBJ1-2; D remains ambiguous. The germline V and J ends were trimmed by 2 bases and 0 bases, with 4 bases remaining between them. Germline CDR1 MNHEY, CDR2 SVGAGI. This CDR3 is 13 amino acids long. This CDR3 reads CASSYGPNYGYTF. In DNA, the CDR3 is TGTGCCAGCAGTTACGGTCCTAACTATGGCTACACCTTC.

J is TRBJ2-7 and V is TRBV30; no clear D. Germline V gene sequence: CDR1 GTSNPN, CDR2 SVGIG (reference sequence). The CDR3 consists of 12 residues. V was cut by 2 bases and J by 3 bases, with 8 bases left in between. The CDR3 loop is CAWSLQYYEQYF. CDR3 sequence (DNA): TGTGCCTGGAGTTTACAGTACTACGAGCAGTACTTC. Drawing the rest from reference TRBV30 and TRBJ2-7, the complete variable domain is SQTIHQWPATLVQPVGSPLSLECTVEGTSNPNLYWYRQAAGRGLQLLFYSVGIGQISSEVPQNLSASRPQDRQFILSSKKLLLSDSGFYLCAWSLQYYEQYFGPGTRLTVT.

For the CDR3, the DNA is TGCGCCAGCAGGCCGGGGGATCGGGTCAATCAGCCCCAGCATTTT. This sequence encodes CASRPGDRVNQPQHF. The chain couples TRBV10-1 to TRBJ1-5; TRBD1 is a possible D gene (5 bases). This CDR3 has 15 amino acids. Between the trimmed V and J ends, which lost 6 bases and 3 bases, there was a span of 15 bases. The germline V gene encodes CDR1 WNHNN and CDR2 SYGVQD (reference sequence).

The chain is built from TRBV16 and TRBJ1-5; D call uncertain. Germline assignment: CDR1 KGHSY and CDR2 FQNENV. The ends were cut back, 6 bases at V and 5 bases at J, with 8 bases in the middle. This CDR3 region has 12 residues. CDR3 region: CASRQTDQPQHF. Here the CDR3 DNA reads TGTGCCAGCAGACAAACAGATCAGCCCCAGCATTTT.

V and J are TRBV6-5 and TRBJ2-7; the D gene is possibly TRBD2 (7 bases). Trimming shortened V by 2 bases and J by 4 bases, and 12 bases separated the two germline ends. Germline CDR1 is MNHEY and CDR2 is SVGAGI. The CDR3 runs to 14 residues. The chain's CDR3 is CASSYGGAQYEQYF. The CDR3 region has the DNA TGTGCCAGCAGTTACGGGGGGGCGCAGTACGAGCAGTACTTC.